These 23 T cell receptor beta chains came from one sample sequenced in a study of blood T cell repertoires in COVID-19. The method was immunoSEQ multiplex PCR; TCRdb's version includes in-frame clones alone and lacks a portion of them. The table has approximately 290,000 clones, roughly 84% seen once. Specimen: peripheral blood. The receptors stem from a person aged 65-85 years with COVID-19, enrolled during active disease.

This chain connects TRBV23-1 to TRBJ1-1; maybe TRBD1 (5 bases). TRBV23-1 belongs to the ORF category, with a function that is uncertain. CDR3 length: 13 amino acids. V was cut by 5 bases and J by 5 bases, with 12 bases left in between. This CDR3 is CASSEDTGTEAFF. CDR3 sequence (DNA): TGCGCCAGCAGTGAGGACACAGGAACTGAAGCTTTCTTT.

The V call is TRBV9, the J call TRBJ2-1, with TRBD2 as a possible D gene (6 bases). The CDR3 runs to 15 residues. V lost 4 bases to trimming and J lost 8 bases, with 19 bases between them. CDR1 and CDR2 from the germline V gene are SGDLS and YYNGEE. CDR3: CASSPTSTAGDEQFF. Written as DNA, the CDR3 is TGTGCCAGCAGCCCTACTAGCACTGCGGGCGATGAGCAGTTCTTC.

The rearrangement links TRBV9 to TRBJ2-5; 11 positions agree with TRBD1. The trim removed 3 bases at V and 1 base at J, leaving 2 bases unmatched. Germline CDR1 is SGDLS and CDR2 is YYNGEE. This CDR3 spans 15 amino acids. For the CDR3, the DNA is TGTGCCAGCAGCGCCGGGACAGGGGGCCAAGAGACCCAGTACTTC. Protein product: CASSAGTGGQETQYF.

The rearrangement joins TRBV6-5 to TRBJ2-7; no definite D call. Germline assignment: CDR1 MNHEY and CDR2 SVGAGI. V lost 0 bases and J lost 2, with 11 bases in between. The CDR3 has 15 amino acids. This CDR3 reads CASSYSTSFAYEQYF. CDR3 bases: TGTGCCAGCAGTTACTCGACTTCCTTTGCCTACGAGCAGTACTTC.

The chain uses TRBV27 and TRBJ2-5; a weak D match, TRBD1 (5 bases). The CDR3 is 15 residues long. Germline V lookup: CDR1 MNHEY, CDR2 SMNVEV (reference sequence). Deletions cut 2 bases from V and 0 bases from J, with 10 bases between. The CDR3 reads CASSLTAGNQETQYF. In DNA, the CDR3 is TGTGCCAGCAGTTTAACCGCAGGGAACCAAGAGACCCAGTACTTC.

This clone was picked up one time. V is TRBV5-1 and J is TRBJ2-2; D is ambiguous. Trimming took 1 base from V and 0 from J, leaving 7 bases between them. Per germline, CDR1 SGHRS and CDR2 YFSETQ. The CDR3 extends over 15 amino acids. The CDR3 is CASSLHGPNTGELFF. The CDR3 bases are TGCGCCAGCAGCTTGCACGGTCCGAACACCGGGGAGCTGTTTTTT.

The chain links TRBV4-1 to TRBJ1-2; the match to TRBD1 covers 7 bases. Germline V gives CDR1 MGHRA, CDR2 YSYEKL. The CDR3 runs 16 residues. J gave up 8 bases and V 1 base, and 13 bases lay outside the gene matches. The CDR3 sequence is CASSQGTGVRTQGYTF. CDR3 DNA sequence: TGCGCCAGCAGCCAAGGCACAGGGGTTCGGACGCAGGGCTACACCTTC.

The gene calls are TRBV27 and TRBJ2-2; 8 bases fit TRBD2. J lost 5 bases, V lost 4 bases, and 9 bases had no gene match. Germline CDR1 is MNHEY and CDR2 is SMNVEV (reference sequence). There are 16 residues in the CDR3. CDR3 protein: CASSSSGSFMTGELFF. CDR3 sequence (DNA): TGTGCCAGCAGTTCCAGCGGGAGCTTTATGACCGGGGAGCTGTTTTTT.

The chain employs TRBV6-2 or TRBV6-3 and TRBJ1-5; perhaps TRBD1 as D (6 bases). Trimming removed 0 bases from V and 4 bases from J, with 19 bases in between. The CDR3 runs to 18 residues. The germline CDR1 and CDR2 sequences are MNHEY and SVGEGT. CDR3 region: CASSYSPFLGQRNQPQHF. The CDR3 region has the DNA TGTGCCAGCAGTTACTCCCCATTCTTAGGACAGCGTAATCAGCCCCAGCATTTT.

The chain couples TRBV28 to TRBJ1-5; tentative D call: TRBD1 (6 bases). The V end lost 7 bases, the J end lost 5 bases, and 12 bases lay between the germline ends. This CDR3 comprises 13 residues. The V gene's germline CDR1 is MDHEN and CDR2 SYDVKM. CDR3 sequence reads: CASKGTPHQPQHF. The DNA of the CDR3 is TGTGCCAGCAAGGGGACACCTCATCAGCCCCAGCATTTT.

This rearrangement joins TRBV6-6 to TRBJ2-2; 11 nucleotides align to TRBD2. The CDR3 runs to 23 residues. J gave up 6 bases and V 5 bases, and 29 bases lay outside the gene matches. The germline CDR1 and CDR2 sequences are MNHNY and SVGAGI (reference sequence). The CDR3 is CASSQPFWGRPSGGKGIAGELFF. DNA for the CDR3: TGTGCCAGCAGTCAGCCTTTTTGGGGCCGCCCTAGCGGGGGGAAGGGGATCGCCGGGGAGCTGTTTTTT.

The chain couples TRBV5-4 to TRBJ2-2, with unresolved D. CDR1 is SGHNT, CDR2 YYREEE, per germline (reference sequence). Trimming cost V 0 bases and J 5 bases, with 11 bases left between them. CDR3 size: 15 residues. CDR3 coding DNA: TGTGCCAGCAGCTTGGACTTCTCTAAAACCGGGGAGCTGTTTTTT. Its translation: CASSLDFSKTGELFF.

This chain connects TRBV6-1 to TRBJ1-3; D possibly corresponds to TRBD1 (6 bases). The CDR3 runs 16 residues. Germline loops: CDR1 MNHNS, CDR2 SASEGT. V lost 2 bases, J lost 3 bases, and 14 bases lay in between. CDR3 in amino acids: CASSEFTTGIGNTIYF. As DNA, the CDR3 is TGTGCCAGCAGTGAATTCACGACAGGAATTGGAAACACCATATATTTT.

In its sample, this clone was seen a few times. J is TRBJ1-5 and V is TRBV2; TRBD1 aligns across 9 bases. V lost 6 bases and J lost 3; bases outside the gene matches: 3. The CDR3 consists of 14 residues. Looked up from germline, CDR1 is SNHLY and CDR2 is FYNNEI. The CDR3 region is CASSRDRDNQPQHF. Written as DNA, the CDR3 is TGTGCCAGCAGCCGGGACAGGGACAATCAGCCCCAGCATTTT.

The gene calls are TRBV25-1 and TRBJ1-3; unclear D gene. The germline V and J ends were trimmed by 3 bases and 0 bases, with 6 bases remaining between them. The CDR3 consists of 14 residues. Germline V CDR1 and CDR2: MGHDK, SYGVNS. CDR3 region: CASSDGSSGNTIYF. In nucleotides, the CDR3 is TGTGCCAGCAGTGACGGGAGCTCTGGAAACACCATATATTTT.

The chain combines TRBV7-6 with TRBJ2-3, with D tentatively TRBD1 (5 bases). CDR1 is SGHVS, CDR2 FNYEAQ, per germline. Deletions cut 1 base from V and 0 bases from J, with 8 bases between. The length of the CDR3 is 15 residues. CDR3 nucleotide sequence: TGTGCCAGCAGCTTAGTGGGGCAGAGCACAGATACGCAGTATTTT. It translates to CASSLVGQSTDTQYF.

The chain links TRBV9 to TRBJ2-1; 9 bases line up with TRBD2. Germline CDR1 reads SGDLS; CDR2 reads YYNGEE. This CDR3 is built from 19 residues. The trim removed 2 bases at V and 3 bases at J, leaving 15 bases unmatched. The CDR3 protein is CASSVGGLASTEGYNEQFF. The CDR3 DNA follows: TGTGCCAGCAGCGTGGGGGGACTAGCCTCAACAGAAGGCTACAATGAGCAGTTCTTC.

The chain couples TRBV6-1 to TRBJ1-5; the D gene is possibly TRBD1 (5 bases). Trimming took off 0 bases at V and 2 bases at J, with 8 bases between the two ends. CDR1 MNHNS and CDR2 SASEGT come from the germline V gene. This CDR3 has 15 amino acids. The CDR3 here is CASSEAGGGNQPQHF. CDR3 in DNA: TGTGCCAGCAGTGAAGCAGGAGGGGGCAATCAGCCCCAGCATTTT.

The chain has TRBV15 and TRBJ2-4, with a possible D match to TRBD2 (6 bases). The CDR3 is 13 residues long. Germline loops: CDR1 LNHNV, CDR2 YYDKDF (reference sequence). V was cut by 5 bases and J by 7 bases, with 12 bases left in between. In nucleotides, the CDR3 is TGTGCCACCAGCCGGCCGGGAGTTAACATTCAGTACTTC. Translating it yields CATSRPGVNIQYF.

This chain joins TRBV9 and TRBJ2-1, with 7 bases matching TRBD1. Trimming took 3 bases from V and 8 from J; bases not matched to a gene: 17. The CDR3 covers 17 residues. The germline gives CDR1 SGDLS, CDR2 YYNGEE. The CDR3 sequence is CASSASGTAQGLDEQFF. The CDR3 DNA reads TGTGCCAGCAGCGCATCCGGGACAGCGCAGGGGTTGGATGAGCAGTTCTTC.

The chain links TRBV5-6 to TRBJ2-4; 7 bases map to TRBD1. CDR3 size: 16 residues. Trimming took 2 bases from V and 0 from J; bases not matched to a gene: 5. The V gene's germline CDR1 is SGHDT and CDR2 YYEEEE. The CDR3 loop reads CASSFKGALAKNIQYF. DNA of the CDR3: TGTGCCAGCAGCTTCAAGGGGGCTCTAGCCAAAAACATTCAGTACTTC.

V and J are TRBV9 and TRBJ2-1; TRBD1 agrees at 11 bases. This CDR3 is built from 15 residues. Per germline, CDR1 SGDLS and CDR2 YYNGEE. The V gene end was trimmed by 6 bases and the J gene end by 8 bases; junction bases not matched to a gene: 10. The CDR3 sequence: CASTWTGGELDEQFF. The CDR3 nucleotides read TGTGCCAGCACCTGGACAGGGGGCGAGCTGGATGAGCAGTTCTTC. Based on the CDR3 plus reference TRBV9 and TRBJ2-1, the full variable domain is DSGVTQTPKHLITATGQRVTLRCSPRSGDLSVYWYQQSLDQGLQFLIQYYNGEERAKGNILERFSAQQFPDLHSELNLSSLELGDSALYFCASTWTGGELDEQFFGPGTRLTVL.

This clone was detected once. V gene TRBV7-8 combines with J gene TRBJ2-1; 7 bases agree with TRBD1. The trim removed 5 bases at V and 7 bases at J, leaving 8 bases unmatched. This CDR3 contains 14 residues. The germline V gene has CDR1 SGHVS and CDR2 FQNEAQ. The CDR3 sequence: CASSGPGQTNEQFF. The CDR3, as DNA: TGTGCCAGCAGCGGTCCGGGACAGACGAATGAGCAGTTCTTC.